A single sample gave rise to the 21 T cell receptor beta chains below, sequenced in a study of CXCR3-negative and CXCR3-positive naive CD8 T cells. Study-wide findings and caveats: Naive cells positive for CXCR3 carried more hydrophobic TRB CDR3s than CXCR3-negative ones.

TRB cDNA libraries were made by UMI-labeled 5' RACE. TCRdb reprocessed the 5' RACE reads, keeping one entry per CDR3 protein, no DNA. The listing records roughly 93,000 distinct CDR3 sequences. No antigen has been identified for these receptors. The sample taken for sequencing was naive CXCR3+ CD8+ T cells from blood. Subset in this sample: CD45RO-CCR7+CD27+CD95- naive CD8+ T cells expressing CXCR3 (TNR3+). The receptors derive from a human donor in good health. Some clones in this sample may be carry-over from other donors' samples.

The chain couples TRBV7-8 to TRBJ1-2. CDR1 is SGHVS and CDR2 is FQNEAQ in the germline V gene. This CDR3 region has 12 residues. The CDR3 reads CASSLVNYGYTF.

The chain carries TRBV20-1 and TRBJ2-5; TCRdb's D call, TRBD1, is unchecked because there is no DNA. There are 15 residues in the CDR3. Germline V lookup: CDR1 DFQATT, CDR2 SNEGSKA (reference sequence). The CDR3 is CSAAISQGGQETQYF.

The rearrangement links TRBV7-2 to TRBJ2-2; the D call from TCRdb, TRBD1, cannot be confirmed without DNA. CDR1 is SGHTA, CDR2 FQGNSA, per germline. CDR3 length: 18 amino acids. The CDR3 here is CASLSDLWGHRNTGELFF.

V is TRBV7-6 and J is TRBJ1-2; TCRdb's D gene call, TRBD1, goes unchecked for lack of DNA. Germline CDR1 and CDR2: SGHVS and FNYEAQ. The CDR3 has 14 amino acids. CDR3 sequence reads: CASTSLTDSYGYTF. Variable domain in full (rest from reference TRBV7-6 and TRBJ1-2): GAGVSQSPRYKVTKRGQDVALRCDPISGHVSLYWYRQALGQGPEFLTYFNYEAQQDKSGLPNDRFSAERPEGSISTLTIQRTEQRDSAMYRCASTSLTDSYGYTFGSGTRLTVV.

The chain recombines TRBV29-1 with TRBJ2-7. The CDR3 loop spans 12 amino acids. Looked up from germline, CDR1 is SQVTM and CDR2 is ANQGSEA. CDR3 loop: CSVEEGRWEQYF.

V gene TRBV14 combines with J gene TRBJ2-3. This CDR3 is built from 15 residues. Germline V gene data show CDR1 as SGHDN and CDR2 as FVKESK. CDR3 region: CASSQDHSSTDTQYF.

The V gene is TRBV7-6, the J gene TRBJ2-1; the TRBD1 assignment by TCRdb is unverifiable without DNA. Germline V gene lookup returns CDR1 SGHVS and CDR2 FNYEAQ. The CDR3 totals 12 residues. The CDR3 reads CASSGGYNEQFF. The full variable domain, rest sourced from reference TRBV7-6 and TRBJ2-1, is GAGVSQSPRYKVTKRGQDVALRCDPISGHVSLYWYRQALGQGPEFLTYFNYEAQQDKSGLPNDRFSAERPEGSISTLTIQRTEQRDSAMYRCASSGGYNEQFFGPGTRLTVL.

The chain uses TRBV10-3 and TRBJ2-1; TCRdb designates TRBD2, a call that cannot be tested without DNA. CDR3 length: 15 amino acids. Per germline, CDR1 ENHRY and CDR2 SYGVKD. CDR3 region: CAISETSGGANEQFF.

The rearrangement uses TRBV29-1 and TRBJ2-3; TCRdb selects TRBD2, and the lack of DNA leaves this call unchecked. This CDR3 comprises 15 residues. Germline CDR1 is SQVTM and CDR2 is ANQGSEA. Here the CDR3 reads CSVEEASEYTDTQYF.

V is TRBV4-3 and J is TRBJ2-5; TCRdb returns TRBD1, unconfirmable since there is no DNA. Germline loops: CDR1 LGHNA, CDR2 YSLEER. This CDR3 contains 13 residues. Here the CDR3 reads CASSSGNQETQYF.

The rearrangement uses TRBV29-1 and TRBJ2-7; TCRdb's D call, TRBD2, is unchecked because there is no DNA. Per germline, CDR1 SQVTM and CDR2 ANQGSEA. This CDR3 is built from 13 residues. CDR3 amino acids: CSAQYQGGPEQYF.

The V gene is TRBV29-1, the J gene TRBJ2-2. Germline CDR1 SQVTM, CDR2 ANQGSEA. There are 12 residues in the CDR3. CDR3 sequence: CSVGPASGELFF.

The chain couples TRBV5-1 to TRBJ2-7. The CDR3 sequence is 12 residues long. Germline V gene sequence: CDR1 SGHRS, CDR2 YFSETQ. The CDR3: CASSLAGNEQYF.

V is TRBV6-2 or TRBV6-3 and J is TRBJ2-3; the D call of TRBD1 rests on TCRdb alone, since no DNA is present to check it. This CDR3 has 14 amino acids. The germline V gene has CDR1 MNHEY and CDR2 SVGEGT. The CDR3 protein is CASIPGQGTDTQYF.

The chain carries TRBV7-6 and TRBJ1-1; TCRdb calls TRBD1, which cannot be checked without DNA. Germline lookup yields CDR1 SGHVS and CDR2 FNYEAQ. This CDR3 has 13 residues. CDR3 sequence reads: CASSQGQGGEPFF.

This sequence joins TRBV29-1 and TRBJ1-1. CDR3 length: 14 residues. Germline CDR1 and CDR2: SQVTM and ANQGSEA. CDR3 protein: CSVEPPAENTEAFF.

The V and J genes are TRBV12-3 or TRBV12-4 and TRBJ2-7; TCRdb reports TRBD1, a call that lacks DNA to check it against. This CDR3 spans 12 amino acids. The CDR3 is CASSFGGGEQYF.

The CDR3 sequence: CASSYRTEVWETQYF. The gene calls are TRBV14 and TRBJ2-5; TCRdb's D call, TRBD1, is unchecked because there is no DNA. The CDR3 length is 15 residues. Germline CDR1 reads SGHDN; CDR2 reads FVKESK.

V usage is TRBV5-4 and J usage is TRBJ2-7. CDR3 length equals 13 residues. CDR1 SGHNT and CDR2 YYREEE come from the germline V gene (reference sequence). CDR3 region: CASSSQGSYEQYF.

This sequence joins TRBV6-2 or TRBV6-3 and TRBJ2-7; as DNA is missing, the TRBD1 call by TCRdb cannot be tested. The CDR3 runs 15 residues. Germline CDR1 reads MNHEY; CDR2 reads SVGEGT. This CDR3 reads CASSFSDRSSYEQYF.

The rearrangement joins TRBV6-2 or TRBV6-3 to TRBJ1-2; TCRdb calls TRBD1, which cannot be checked without DNA. From germline, CDR1 is MNHEY and CDR2 SVGEGT. This CDR3 has 16 amino acids. The chain's CDR3 is CASSRAGTWDPYGHTF.